This T cell receptor beta chain derives from a study of human T cells and chemical hapten exposure. Study-wide findings and caveats: After DPC sensitization, TCRs above 1 in 1000 frequency showed no change.

In regard to this clonotype: The antigen is not known.

As for time point: healthy volunteer bleed at 6 weeks. Total RNA came from unfractionated whole blood. The library labeled individual cDNA molecules by adding unique molecular identifiers to them. Under the authors' procedure: TCR counts had a median of around 94,000 per sample and spanned about 23,224 to 750,000. TCRdb redid the calling of the RACE reads with MiXCR, one entry per CDR3 protein. Here the V and J calls rest on TCRdb's processing, not on the authors' analysis. The sample includes tens of thousands of distinct CDR3 sequences, roughly 5% seen only once; the top ten take around 13%. The CDR3 has 16 residues. Germline lookup yields CDR1 MGHDK and CDR2 SYGVNS. The V and J ends lost 5 bases and 5 bases respectively, with 21 bases between them.

The genes are TRBV25-1 and TRBJ1-1; D is perhaps TRBD1 (5 bases). Sequenced material: whole blood. This clonotype originated in a human donor in good health. Some clones in this sample may be carry-over from other donors' samples. The CDR3 sequence: CASSRPLSRVRTEAFF. The CDR3 DNA reads as TGTGCCAGCAGTCGTCCCCTTAGCAGGGTCAGGACTGAAGCTTTCTTT.